These 8 T cell receptor beta chains originate from one sample sequenced in a study of OX40 agonist ivuxolimab in advanced cancers. Sequencing was performed with immunoSEQ multiplex PCR; in TCRdb, only in-frame clones are kept and a portion is missing. The data hold roughly 61,000 clones, with roughly nine tenths observed a single time. The specimen was CD4+ or CD8+ T cells sorted from blood, collected in a trial of the OX40 agonist ivuxolimab. These TCRs come from an adult with an advanced solid tumor such as melanoma, head and neck, liver or kidney cancer.

The chain recombines TRBV5-4 with TRBJ2-1, with TRBD2 matching over 10 bases. V shed 0 bases and J 7 bases; nucleotides not matched to a gene: 4. Looked up from germline, CDR1 is SGHNT and CDR2 is YYREEE (reference sequence). The CDR3 consists of 15 residues. The CDR3 DNA reads as TGTGCCAGCAGCTTGGCGGCTAGCGGGAGAAATGAGCAGTTCTTC. Translating gives CASSLAASGRNEQFF.

V usage is TRBV5-4 and J usage is TRBJ1-4, with a possible D match to TRBD1 (5 bases). The CDR3 has 13 residues. V was pared by 3 bases and J by 14 bases, with 17 bases between. Germline CDR1 is SGHNT and CDR2 is YYREEE (reference sequence). The CDR3 here is CASSWARGGRLFF. The CDR3 DNA reads TGTGCCAGCAGCTGGGCTCGCGGGGGAAGGCTGTTTTTT.

This clone came up a few times. V and J are TRBV27 and TRBJ1-4; D gene ambiguous. The CDR3 is 13 residues long. The V end was cut by 2 bases, the J end by 8 bases, with 9 bases between. The germline gives CDR1 MNHEY, CDR2 SMNVEV (reference sequence). The CDR3 here is CASSLGAREKLFF. As DNA, the CDR3 is TGTGCCAGCAGTTTAGGAGCAAGGGAAAAACTGTTTTTT. The full variable domain, rest sourced from reference TRBV27 and TRBJ1-4, is EAQVTQNPRYLITVTGKKLTVTCSQNMNHEYMSWYRQDPGLGLRQIYYSMNVEVTDKGDVPEGYKVSRKEKRNFPLILESPSPNQTSLYFCASSLGAREKLFFGSGTQLSVL.

This chain joins TRBV5-4 and TRBJ2-7, with TRBD1 matching over 8 bases. Germline lookup yields CDR1 SGHNT and CDR2 YYREEE (reference sequence). V was clipped by 4 bases and J by 6 bases; unmatched bases: 15. The CDR3 sequence is 16 residues long. The CDR3 region is CASSLGQGSGAREQYF. As DNA, the CDR3 is TGTGCCAGCAGCCTAGGACAGGGAAGTGGGGCGCGCGAGCAGTACTTC.

The chain is built from TRBV9 and TRBJ2-1, with D tentatively TRBD2 (6 bases). The CDR3 covers 16 residues. The V gene's germline CDR1 is SGDLS and CDR2 YYNGEE. Trimming cost V 4 bases and J 0 bases, with 14 bases left between them. Here the CDR3 DNA reads TGTGCCAGCAGCCCCCGGTCTAGCGTCTCCTACAATGAGCAGTTCTTC. It codes for CASSPRSSVSYNEQFF.

The chain couples TRBV15 to TRBJ2-3; unclear D gene. V dropped 5 bases and J dropped 0 bases, with 18 bases sitting between them. CDR3 length: 17 residues. Looked up from germline, CDR1 is LNHNV and CDR2 is YYDKDF (reference sequence). As DNA, the CDR3 is TGTGCCACCAGCTGGCAGAAGAACCCGACTAGCACAGATACGCAGTATTTT. It translates to CATSWQKNPTSTDTQYF.

This clone was picked up one time. The V call is TRBV7-9, the J call TRBJ1-1; D is unresolved. V was cut by 6 bases and J by 2 bases, with 28 bases left in between. Germline CDR1 SEHNR, CDR2 FQNEAQ (reference sequence). The length of the CDR3 is 19 residues. The CDR3 DNA reads as TGTGCCAGCAGTATCGACCGGGATATAGGACGTTTGCGTAACACTGAAGCTTTCTTT. It encodes CASSIDRDIGRLRNTEAFF.

The chain recombines TRBV6-5 with TRBJ2-7; TRBD1 matches 8 bases. Germline loops: CDR1 MNHEY, CDR2 SVGAGI. V trimming: 5 bases; J trimming: 7 bases; junction bases outside the gene matches: 7. This CDR3 is 13 amino acids long. CDR3 amino acids: CASSQQGVLEQYF. CDR3 sequence (DNA): TGTGCCAGCAGTCAACAGGGGGTATTGGAGCAGTACTTC.